The rows below give T cell receptor beta chains drawn from one sample of a study of identical twins. Using its own MiXCR run on the 5' RACE reads, TCRdb lists one record per CDR3 protein. Of a few hundred thousand distinct CDR3 sequences detected, around 18% appear once; the ten largest clones hold roughly 12%. Sequencing input: naive T cells sorted from blood. The receptors come from a man between 45 and 60 years old in good health. Each CDR3 is given with its conserved first and last residue. The D gene is left open where the match is weak. Where a row states a size, it is once, few, many or the class of an expanded clone; other rows omit it.

length	size	D	J	V	CDR3	DNA
13	-	-	TRBJ2-1	TRBV6-1	CASSDRSPNEQFF	TGTGCCAGCAGCGACAGGTCCCCCAATGAGCAGTTCTTC
16	many	-	TRBJ1-1	TRBV7-9	CASSPKGAGTNTEAFF	TGTGCCAGCAGCCCTAAGGGTGCGGGGACGAACACTGAAGCTTTCTTT
14	few	-	TRBJ2-5	TRBV6-5	CASSYRTSQETQYF	TGTGCCAGCAGTTATAGGACAAGCCAAGAGACCCAGTACTTC
12	many	-	TRBJ2-1	TRBV20-1	CSARAPSNEQFF	TGCAGTGCTAGAGCGCCTAGCAATGAGCAGTTCTTC
16	few	-	TRBJ2-5	TRBV7-9	CASSPRRGGGEETQYF	TGTGCCAGCAGCCCTCGGAGGGGCGGGGGCGAAGAGACCCAGTACTTC
13	-	-	TRBJ1-4	TRBV7-9	CASRGPTNEKLFF	TGTGCCAGCAGAGGACCAACTAATGAAAAACTGTTTTTT
13	-	-	TRBJ2-1	TRBV5-1	CASRKDSTNEQFF	TGCGCCAGCAGAAAGGACTCGACCAATGAGCAGTTCTTC
12	few	-	TRBJ1-4	TRBV12-3/TRBV12-4	CASRPGGEKLFF	TGTGCCAGTCGCCCGGGGGGGGAAAAACTGTTTTTT
14	-	-	TRBJ1-1	TRBV10-3	CAINPTGSNTEAFF	TGTGCCATCAATCCGACAGGATCGAACACTGAAGCTTTCTTT
15	-	TRBD1	TRBJ2-7	TRBV25-1	CASSARDRGYYEQYF	TGTGCCAGCAGTGCCCGGGACAGGGGTTACTACGAGCAGTACTTC
19	many	TRBD2	TRBJ2-7	TRBV28	CASSLLPAWRLAGGREQYF	TGTGCCAGCAGTTTATTACCCGCGTGGAGGCTAGCGGGGGGGCGGGAGCAGTACTTC
13	few	-	TRBJ2-2	TRBV29-1	CSVQAGGTGELFF	TGCAGCGTACAGGCCGGGGGTACCGGGGAGCTGTTTTTT
15	many	-	TRBJ2-1	TRBV7-3	CASSTGGSSYNEQFF	TGTGCCAGCAGCACCGGAGGGTCCTCCTACAATGAGCAGTTCTTC
17	-	-	TRBJ2-1	TRBV4-2	CASSQDYREKPRNEQFF	TGTGCCAGCAGCCAAGATTATCGGGAGAAGCCGCGGAATGAGCAGTTCTTC
14	many	-	TRBJ1-1	TRBV27	CASRRPETNTEAFF	TGTGCCAGCAGGAGACCGGAAACGAACACTGAAGCTTTCTTT
14	few	-	TRBJ2-2	TRBV5-1	CASSVDAETGELFF	TGCGCCAGCAGCGTGGATGCGGAGACCGGGGAGCTGTTTTTT
17	-	TRBD2	TRBJ2-1	TRBV7-2	CASSLGLAGGLGKGQFF	TGTGCCAGCAGCTTAGGACTAGCGGGGGGGCTGGGTAAGGGGCAGTTCTTC
13	few	-	TRBJ2-5	TRBV12-3/TRBV12-4	CASSWAGSVTQYF	TGTGCCAGCAGTTGGGCGGGTTCGGTGACCCAGTACTTC
15	-	-	TRBJ2-7	TRBV7-9	CASSLARDTPYEQYF	TGTGCCAGCAGCTTAGCCCGGGACACACCGTACGAGCAGTACTTC
17	many	-	TRBJ2-3	TRBV5-5	CASSWAPASRSTDTQYF	TGTGCCAGCAGCTGGGCTCCGGCTAGCCGTAGCACAGATACGCAGTATTTT
13	few	-	TRBJ2-3	TRBV29-1	CSVEDGFGDTQYF	TGCAGCGTTGAAGATGGGTTTGGAGATACGCAGTATTTT
12	few	-	TRBJ2-7	TRBV29-1	CSVLIRSYEQYF	TGCAGCGTTCTTATCCGCTCCTACGAGCAGTACTTC
14	many	TRBD1	TRBJ1-2	TRBV20-1	CSAWTGGWDYGYTF	TGCAGTGCTTGGACAGGGGGCTGGGACTATGGCTACACCTTC
14	many	-	TRBJ2-7	TRBV7-9	CASSLGRAVGEQYF	TGTGCCAGCAGCTTAGGGCGGGCGGTCGGGGAGCAGTACTTC
16	many	TRBD1	TRBJ2-7	TRBV5-1	CASSFGAQGAVYEQYF	TGCGCCAGCAGCTTCGGCGCACAGGGGGCTGTCTACGAGCAGTACTTC
15	-	-	TRBJ1-6	TRBV20-1	CSARVEGADNSPLHF	TGCAGTGCTAGAGTGGAGGGAGCCGATAATTCACCCCTCCACTTT
15	few	-	TRBJ2-7	TRBV6-1	CASSPTFTTPYEQYF	TGTGCCAGCAGTCCGACCTTCACTACCCCCTACGAGCAGTACTTC
14	-	TRBD2	TRBJ2-7	TRBV29-1	CSVGGREIPYEQYF	TGCAGCGTTGGCGGGCGGGAGATACCCTACGAGCAGTACTTC
15	-	-	TRBJ2-7	TRBV28	CASSFGGGRLSEQYF	TGTGCCAGCAGTTTTGGGGGGGGCCGCCTCTCCGAGCAGTACTTC
10	-	-	TRBJ1-1	TRBV29-1	CSVEDGDNFF	TGCAGCGTTGAAGATGGGGATAATTTCTTT
15	once	-	TRBJ2-5	TRBV7-9	CASSFLQADRETQYF	TGTGCCAGCAGCTTTTTGCAGGCCGACCGAGAGACCCAGTACTTC
13	few	-	TRBJ1-4	TRBV12-3/TRBV12-4	CASSFTGREKLFF	TGTGCCAGCAGTTTCACCGGGCGTGAAAAACTGTTTTTT
16	-	TRBD2	TRBJ2-3	TRBV4-2	CASSQEYGRHTDTQYF	TGTGCCAGCAGCCAAGAATACGGGAGGCACACAGATACGCAGTATTTT
14	-	-	TRBJ1-2	TRBV7-9	CASSLDTGIYGYTF	TGTGCCAGCAGCTTAGACACAGGGATCTATGGCTACACCTTC
21	many	TRBD2	TRBJ2-3	TRBV6-2/TRBV6-3	CASSYSKWSLAGGGSTDTQYF	TGTGCCAGCAGTTACTCCAAGTGGTCACTAGCGGGGGGTGGGAGCACAGATACGCAGTATTTT
14	few	TRBD1	TRBJ2-7	TRBV5-1	CASSLAGGEREQYF	TGCGCCAGCAGCTTGGCAGGGGGCGAGCGGGAGCAGTACTTC
17	-	-	TRBJ2-3	TRBV28	CASSPPFGWRHTDTQYF	TGTGCCAGCAGCCCCCCTTTTGGCTGGCGACACACAGATACGCAGTATTTT